A selection of T cell receptor beta chains follows, all from one sample in a study of blood T cell repertoires in COVID-19. Profiling relied on immunoSEQ multiplex PCR, and the TCRdb table lists in-frame clones only, not all of them. Of fewer than 130,000 clones listed, 85% to 90% are singletons. The specimen sequenced was peripheral blood. The receptors were sampled from a woman older than 75 with acute or convalescent COVID-19. Each CDR3 is given with its conserved first and last residue. A D gene is named only where the DNA matches it firmly. Clone size, where shown, is once, few, many, or a class for clones that have expanded.

TRBD2 TRBJ2-2 - 14 TRBV5-1 CASNTGRATGELFF TGCGCCAGCAACACGGGGAGGGCGACCGGGGAGCTGTTTTTT
- TRBJ2-1 - 17 TRBV21-1 CASSKSWDRGLYNEQFF TGTGCCAGCAGCAAATCGTGGGACAGGGGGCTCTACAATGAGCAGTTCTTC
TRBD1 TRBJ2-2 - 14 TRBV5-1 CAREEEPGGGELFF TGCGCCAGGGAAGAAGAACCAGGGGGCGGGGAGCTGTTTTTT
TRBD2 TRBJ2-3 once 17 TRBV10-2 CASSESGGAGGIDTQYF TGCGCCAGCAGTGAGTCAGGAGGAGCGGGGGGGATAGATACGCAGTATTTT
TRBD1 TRBJ2-7 - 15 TRBV7-9 CASSLSWDRGYEQYF TGTGCCAGCAGCTTAAGTTGGGACAGGGGTTACGAGCAGTACTTC
- TRBJ1-3 few 13 TRBV12-3/TRBV12-4 CASTPGVRDTIYF TGTGCCAGCACCCCCGGGGTCCGGGACACCATATATTTT
TRBD2 TRBJ2-7 - 14 TRBV3-1/TRBV3-2 CASSQSQRGGEQYF TGTGCCAGCAGCCAATCACAGCGGGGGGGCGAGCAGTACTTC
- TRBJ2-5 - 15 TRBV2 CASDESWTVKETQYF TGTGCCAGCGACGAGAGCTGGACAGTAAAAGAGACCCAGTACTTC
TRBD1 TRBJ1-2 - 13 TRBV30 CAWDRGLGYGYTF TGTGCCTGGGACAGGGGGCTGGGCTATGGCTACACCTTC
TRBD1 TRBJ1-1 - 15 TRBV20-1 CSASIPDRSSTEAFF TGCAGTGCTAGTATACCGGACAGGTCCAGCACTGAAGCTTTCTTT
- TRBJ1-3 - 16 TRBV12-5 CASGLGRGPLGNTIYF TGTGCTAGTGGTTTGGGCAGGGGACCATTAGGAAACACCATATATTTT
TRBD1 TRBJ2-6 once 15 TRBV10-3 CAIGTGNSGANVLTF TGTGCCATAGGGACAGGGAACTCTGGGGCCAACGTCCTGACTTTC
TRBD1 TRBJ1-2 - 15 TRBV5-1 CASSPRTGTNYGYTF TGCGCCAGCAGCCCCCGGACAGGGACCAACTATGGCTACACCTTC
- TRBJ2-2 - 15 TRBV19 CASTPGTLNTGELFF TGTGCCAGTACCCCCGGGACACTGAACACCGGGGAGCTGTTTTTT
- TRBJ1-3 - 13 TRBV9 CASSPPSGNTIYF TGTGCCAGCAGCCCTCCCTCTGGAAACACCATATATTTT
- TRBJ2-1 - 17 TRBV4-1 CASSPLGQIKTYNEQFF TGCGCCAGCAGCCCCCTCGGACAGATCAAAACCTACAATGAGCAGTTCTTC
- TRBJ2-7 - 15 TRBV2 CASSEVDSALYEQYF TGTGCCAGCAGTGAAGTGGACAGTGCCCTTTACGAGCAGTACTTC
- TRBJ2-3 - 15 TRBV5-4 CASSPRDKSTDTQYF TGTGCCAGCAGCCCGAGGGACAAGAGCACAGATACGCAGTATTTT
- TRBJ2-5 once 14 TRBV7-2 CASRPGHLGETQYF TGTGCCAGCAGACCCGGACACCTCGGCGAGACCCAGTACTTC
- TRBJ2-1 - 16 TRBV6-5 CASSYMRRSSYNEQFF TGTGCCAGCAGTTACATGAGGAGAAGCTCCTACAATGAGCAGTTCTTC
- TRBJ1-3 few 17 TRBV27 CASSSNPWGGVGNTIYF TGTGCCAGCAGTTCTAACCCCTGGGGGGGTGTGGGAAACACCATATATTTT
- TRBJ2-1 - 13 TRBV7-8 CASSPDSHGEQFF TGTGCCAGCAGCCCGGACAGTCATGGGGAGCAGTTCTTC
TRBD1 TRBJ2-6 few 16 TRBV27 CASRTGAASGANVLTF TGTGCCAGCCGGACAGGGGCCGCCTCTGGGGCCAACGTCCTGACTTTC
- TRBJ2-7 few 13 TRBV5-1 CASSLGHPYEQYF TGCGCCAGCAGCCTAGGACACCCCTACGAGCAGTACTTC
TRBD1 TRBJ2-2 once 15 TRBV10-3 CATGDRGGNTGELFF TGTGCCACCGGGGACAGGGGAGGGAACACCGGGGAGCTGTTTTTT
- TRBJ1-2 - 14 TRBV5-1 CASSSRGVEGGYTF TGCGCCAGCAGCTCCCGCGGGGTCGAGGGTGGCTACACCTTC